The following is a TCR beta chain sequence with its context. This CDR3 has 13 residues. Between the trimmed V and J ends, which lost 4 bases and 0 bases, there was a span of 10 bases. Germline CDR1 is SQVTM and CDR2 is ANQGSEA. The sample originates from a study of cytomegalovirus exposure and HLA in healthy donors. Data came from immunoSEQ multiplex PCR; TCRdb stores just in-frame clones and leaves some out. Among about 88,000 clones listed, 96% were seen once. The specimen sequenced was PBMCs. The source is a man aged 18-30 years in good health and CMV-seronegative. V gene TRBV29-1 combines with J gene TRBJ2-7, with a possible D match to TRBD2 (5 bases). The CDR3 sequence is CSVGSGSSYEQYF. The CDR3, as DNA: TGCAGCGTTGGCAGCGGAAGCTCCTACGAGCAGTACTTC.